This passage covers 17 T cell receptor beta chains from one sample sequenced in a study of blood T cells in healthy people across ages. Primers used in a second PCR of roughly 7 to 12 cycles were a sample-barcoded 5' primer and a J-beta primer mix. Each CDR3 protein is one row after TCRdb ran MiXCR on the 5' RACE reads. The sample has over a million distinct CDR3 sequences, approximately 43% seen once. The sample taken for sequencing was blood. The origin of the receptors is a woman aged 18 to 35 in good health.

This clonotype was found a few times. The chain carries TRBV11-2 and TRBJ2-1; the match to TRBD2 covers 10 bases. CDR3 size: 15 residues. Per germline, CDR1 SGHAT and CDR2 FQNNGV. V was pared by 1 base and J by 9 bases, with 6 bases of the junction left unmatched. The CDR3 spells CASSLAAGTSAEQFF. In DNA, the CDR3 is TGTGCCAGCAGCTTAGCAGCCGGGACTAGCGCTGAGCAGTTCTTC.

The V and J genes are TRBV5-1 and TRBJ2-3; 7 bases fit TRBD2. Unmatched junction bases numbered 11, after V lost 6 bases and J lost 1 base. From germline, CDR1 is SGHRS and CDR2 YFSETQ. This CDR3 is 16 amino acids long. The DNA of the CDR3 is TGCGCCAGCAACGAACCGGGAGGCTTAGGCACAGATACGCAGTATTTT. Translating it yields CASNEPGGLGTDTQYF.

The chain employs TRBV29-1 and TRBJ2-1; D is unresolved. Germline loops: CDR1 SQVTM, CDR2 ANQGSEA. V lost 7 bases, J lost 7 bases, and 14 bases lay in between. The CDR3 has 12 residues. The CDR3 DNA reads TGCAGCGCATCGTTTGGCGCGAATGAGCAGTTCTTC. Translated: CSASFGANEQFF.

The genes are TRBV30 and TRBJ1-6; D is unclear. V lost 4 bases and J 0 bases, leaving 10 bases between the germline ends. Per germline, CDR1 GTSNPN and CDR2 SVGIG (reference sequence). CDR3 length: 15 amino acids. The CDR3 nucleotides are TGTGCCTGGACTAGCCTCAGCTCCTATAATTCACCCCTCCACTTT. Translation gives CAWTSLSSYNSPLHF.

J is TRBJ1-2 and V is TRBV12-3 or TRBV12-4, with unresolved D. The CDR3 has 14 residues. V was trimmed by 6 bases and J by 4 bases, leaving 15 bases between them. The CDR3, as DNA: TGTGCCAGCAGGGCCGCACGACGGGGCTATGGCTACACCTTC. Amino acids: CASRAARRGYGYTF.

The chain has TRBV7-8 and TRBJ1-5, with D unclear. CDR1 is SGHVS, CDR2 FQNEAQ, per germline. V lost 5 bases, J lost 4 bases, and 15 bases lay in between. The CDR3 spans 15 residues. The CDR3 protein is CASSRAFEFNQPQHF. DNA for the CDR3: TGTGCCAGCAGCCGAGCCTTCGAATTTAATCAGCCCCAGCATTTT. Using reference TRBV7-8 and TRBJ1-5 for the parts outside the CDR3, the full variable domain is GAGVSQSPRYKVAKRGQDVALRCDPISGHVSLFWYQQALGQGPEFLTYFQNEAQLDKSGLPSDRFFAERPEGSVSTLKIQRTQQEDSAVYLCASSRAFEFNQPQHFGDGTRLSIL.

This clonotype came up once. The chain uses TRBV7-3 and TRBJ2-1; 7 positions match TRBD1. Looked up from germline, CDR1 is SGHTA and CDR2 is FQGTGA. The CDR3 has 16 residues. V lost 2 bases to trimming and J lost 4 bases; unmatched junction nucleotides: 8. The CDR3 protein is CASSLLGTESYNEQFF. The CDR3 DNA follows: TGTGCCAGCAGCTTATTAGGGACAGAGTCTTACAATGAGCAGTTCTTC.

In this sample, this clonotype turned up a few times. This chain joins TRBV7-2 and TRBJ1-2; D is unclear. Per the germline V gene, CDR1 is SGHTA and CDR2 is FQGNSA. CDR3 length equals 12 residues. Trimming cost V 3 bases and J 1 base, with 3 bases left between them. The DNA for the CDR3 is TGTGCCAGCAGCTTCATTAACTATGGCTACACCTTC. Its translation: CASSFINYGYTF.

The chain recombines TRBV7-9 with TRBJ2-1; a possible D gene is TRBD1 (5 bases). The CDR3 is 11 residues long. V shed 3 bases and J shed 13 bases, with 10 bases lying between them. Germline V gene lookup returns CDR1 SEHNR and CDR2 FQNEAQ (reference sequence). The CDR3 DNA is TGTGCCAGCAGCTTCAGGGCTGAACAGTTCTTC. Amino acids: CASSFRAEQFF.

J is TRBJ1-2 and V is TRBV7-9; TRBD1 agrees at 10 bases. Germline CDR1 is SEHNR and CDR2 is FQNEAQ (reference sequence). The CDR3 has 14 residues. J gave up 7 bases and V 5 bases, and 7 bases lay outside the gene matches. CDR3 coding DNA: TGTGCCAGCAGCGTTCCGGGACAGGGGCTTGGCTACACCTTC. Translation gives CASSVPGQGLGYTF.

The gene calls are TRBV7-7 and TRBJ2-6; D is ambiguous. Germline CDR1 and CDR2: SSHAT and FNYEAQ (reference sequence). The CDR3 length is 15 residues. Trimming shortened V by 4 bases and J by 4 bases, and 11 bases separated the two germline ends. The CDR3 protein is CASSSTKGGANVLTF. CDR3 in DNA: TGTGCCAGCAGCTCAACCAAGGGAGGGGCCAACGTCCTGACTTTC.

The CDR3 here is CASSFPGYTEAFF. The DNA of the CDR3 is TGTGCCAGCAGTTTCCCAGGGTACACTGAAGCTTTCTTT. J is TRBJ1-1 and V is TRBV12-3 or TRBV12-4; D is perhaps TRBD1 (5 bases). This CDR3 region has 13 residues. Trimming pared 3 bases from V and 3 bases from J, leaving 8 bases between.

V and J are TRBV7-9 and TRBJ1-4; TRBD1 matches at 9 bases. J lost 0 bases, V lost 5 bases, and 10 bases had no gene match. The CDR3 totals 18 residues. Germline CDR1 and CDR2: SEHNR and FQNEAQ (reference sequence). This CDR3 reads CASSQPDRGLATNEKLFF. CDR3 DNA: TGTGCCAGCAGCCAACCCGACAGGGGGTTAGCAACTAATGAAAAACTGTTTTTT.

This clonotype was detected only a few times. V gene TRBV7-9 combines with J gene TRBJ2-7; perhaps TRBD2 as D (7 bases). Per germline, CDR1 SEHNR and CDR2 FQNEAQ (reference sequence). V was trimmed by 1 base and J by 4 bases, leaving 14 bases between them. The CDR3 is 15 amino acids. The chain's CDR3 is CASSLDRGAGYEQYF. CDR3 DNA sequence: TGTGCCAGCAGCTTAGATCGGGGGGCTGGATACGAGCAGTACTTC.

The chain employs TRBV28 and TRBJ2-1; perhaps TRBD2 as D (6 bases). The CDR3 spans 15 residues. The V end was cut by 10 bases, the J end by 7 bases, with 23 bases between. Germline lookup yields CDR1 MDHEN and CDR2 SYDVKM. CDR3 bases: TGTGCCACTTCCTTCCGGGTCGACGGGAGAAATGAGCAGTTCTTC. This codes for CATSFRVDGRNEQFF.

This clonotype was detected only a few times. The V gene is TRBV14, the J gene TRBJ1-2, with 7 bases that match TRBD1. Germline loops: CDR1 SGHDN, CDR2 FVKESK. The length of the CDR3 is 16 residues. With 4 bases clipped from V and 6 bases from J, the junction kept 14 bases outside the gene matches. CDR3: CASSRLRQGFGDGYTF. The DNA of the CDR3 is TGTGCCAGCAGCCGTCTTAGACAGGGTTTCGGTGATGGCTACACCTTC.

V and J are TRBV21-1 and TRBJ1-1. TRBV21-1 is deemed a pseudogene. CDR3 size: 13 residues. DNA for the CDR3: TGTGCCAGCAGCAAAGCAAGGTCTGGTGTAGCTTTCTTT. It encodes CASSKARSGVAFF.